Each of the 9 T cell receptor beta chains below was sequenced from the same sample in a study of shared clonotypes between healthy human individuals. Naive CD8 populations comprised CD45RO-negative cells positively selected for CCR7, excluding terminally differentiated effector memory CD45RA+ cells. Sequenced by immunoSEQ multiplex PCR; TCRdb stores in-frame clones only, minus some. The sample lists fewer than 800,000 clones, about 91% occurring once. The sample consisted of naive CD8+ T cells sorted from blood. The receptors were gathered from a man younger than 45 in good health.

The chain combines TRBV27 with TRBJ1-1; D not certain. This CDR3 region has 13 residues. The V end lost 7 bases, the J end lost 4 bases, and 13 bases lay between the germline ends. Germline CDR1 reads MNHEY; CDR2 reads SMNVEV (reference sequence). Written as DNA, the CDR3 is TGTGCCAGCACCCAAACCTGGGGCACTGAAGCTTTCTTT. Protein product: CASTQTWGTEAFF.

V usage is TRBV2 and J usage is TRBJ2-7, with 9 bases lining up with TRBD2. Per germline, CDR1 SNHLY and CDR2 FYNNEI. The CDR3 consists of 13 residues. The V segment lost 6 bases and the J segment 4 bases; nucleotides outside the gene matches: 4. The DNA for the CDR3 is TGTGCCAGCAGAGGGCTAGCGGGGTACGAGCAGTACTTC. Protein sequence: CASRGLAGYEQYF.

The rearrangement links TRBV2 to TRBJ2-7; TRBD2 matches 10 bases. The V gene's germline CDR1 is SNHLY and CDR2 FYNNEI. This CDR3 is 14 amino acids long. J was trimmed by 4 bases and V by 0 bases; bases with no gene match: 0. CDR3 nucleotide sequence: TGTGCCAGCAGTGAAGCTAGCGGGAGGTACGAGCAGTACTTC. Protein product: CASSEASGRYEQYF.

V usage is TRBV7-9 and J usage is TRBJ2-2, with D unresolved. The CDR3 totals 13 residues. The germline V gene has CDR1 SEHNR and CDR2 FQNEAQ (reference sequence). V shed 5 bases and J shed 6 bases, with 10 bases lying between them. This CDR3 is CASSPEHSGELFF. Here the CDR3 DNA reads TGTGCCAGCAGCCCCGAGCATTCCGGGGAGCTGTTTTTT.

The V call is TRBV6-1, the J call TRBJ1-4; no reliable D call. This CDR3 is 13 amino acids long. Germline V gives CDR1 MNHNS, CDR2 SASEGT. V lost 6 bases and J 7 bases, leaving 12 bases between the germline ends. The DNA for the CDR3 is TGTGCCAGCAGGTTCGAGTCTACTGAAAAACTGTTTTTT. Protein product: CASRFESTEKLFF.

This chain links TRBV28 with TRBJ1-2; 7 bases match TRBD1. Trimming took 6 bases from V and 6 from J; bases not matched to a gene: 4. This CDR3 comprises 12 residues. The germline gives CDR1 MDHEN, CDR2 SYDVKM. CDR3: CASRSGTDGYTF. The CDR3 DNA reads as TGTGCCAGCAGATCCGGGACAGATGGCTACACCTTC.

The V and J genes are TRBV21-1 and TRBJ2-7; the D segment call TRBD1 is taken from the table without a DNA check. TRBV21-1 is deemed a pseudogene. The CDR3 consists of 14 residues. The CDR3 sequence is CASSPPRATYEQYF. The CDR3 region has the DNA TGTGCCAGCAGCCCCCCCAGGGCCACCTACGAGCAGTACTTC.

This clone was observed once. J is TRBJ1-2 and V is TRBV5-1, with 7 bases fitting TRBD1. With 4 bases clipped from V and 4 bases from J, the junction kept 19 bases outside the gene matches. Germline V CDR1 and CDR2: SGHRS, YFSETQ. There are 18 residues in the CDR3. In DNA form, the CDR3 reads TGCGCCAGCAGCGAAGGGGGCGGACAGAGTCCGGGAGGCTATGGCTACACCTTC. The encoded protein is CASSEGGGQSPGGYGYTF.

The chain has TRBV6-1 and TRBJ1-2, with a weak D call TRBD1 (5 bases). The V end lost 10 bases, the J end lost 7 bases, and 10 bases lay between the germline ends. The CDR3 runs to 10 residues. The germline V gene has CDR1 MNHNS and CDR2 SASEGT. This CDR3 is CAIAGFGYTF. CDR3 nucleotide sequence: TGTGCCATCGCAGGGTTTGGCTACACCTTC.